The 25 T cell receptor beta chains in this list originate from one sample, sequenced in a study of blood T cell repertoires in COVID-19. Method: immunoSEQ multiplex PCR; TCRdb's copy keeps in-frame clones and lacks some. This table has about 180,000 clones, approximately 86% appearing once. The sample comprised peripheral blood. These receptors were collected from a middle-aged man with active or convalescent COVID-19.

This chain links TRBV10-3 with TRBJ2-3, with 9 positions matching TRBD2. V shed 2 bases and J 5 bases; nucleotides not matched to a gene: 5. This CDR3 spans 15 amino acids. Germline V lookup: CDR1 ENHRY, CDR2 SYGVKD. The CDR3 DNA follows: TGTGCCATCAGTGAGAGCGGGGGGAAGTTAGATACGCAGTATTTT. It codes for CAISESGGKLDTQYF.

In its sample, this clone was seen a few times. The V gene is TRBV9, the J gene TRBJ1-1; no firm D call. Trimming took off 0 bases at V and 1 base at J, with 4 bases between the two ends. The germline V gene has CDR1 SGDLS and CDR2 YYNGEE. CDR3 length equals 13 residues. The CDR3 bases are TGTGCCAGCAGCGTAGTATCGAACACTGAAGCTTTCTTT. Encoded protein: CASSVVSNTEAFF.

The chain carries TRBV7-2 and TRBJ2-2; TRBD1 matches 7 bases. Germline loops: CDR1 SGHTA, CDR2 FQGNSA. The CDR3 runs 14 residues. The V and J ends lost 9 bases and 0 bases, in that order; junction bases with no gene match: 4. CDR3 in amino acids: CARRDRTNTGELFF. CDR3 sequence (DNA): TGTGCCAGGAGGGACAGAACGAACACCGGGGAGCTGTTTTTT.

CDR3 in amino acids: CASSQLGAAGGSTTQYF. CDR3 nucleotides: TGTGCCAGCAGCCAGCTCGGTGCAGCGGGGGGTTCAACGACGCAGTATTTT. V is TRBV3-1 (or the pseudogene TRBV3-2) and J is TRBJ2-3; 9 bases are shared with TRBD2. CDR3 length: 17 amino acids. Germline values: CDR1 LGHDT, CDR2 YNNKEL (reference sequence). J gave up 9 bases and V 3 bases, and 16 bases lay outside the gene matches.

The V and J genes are TRBV10-1 and TRBJ2-1; TRBD2 might be the D (6 bases). The germline V gene has CDR1 WNHNN and CDR2 SYGVQD (reference sequence). Trimming shortened V by 2 bases and J by 5 bases, and 7 bases separated the two germline ends. There are 13 residues in the CDR3. The CDR3 DNA reads as TGCGCCAGCAGTGAGCCTAGCGACAATGAGCAGTTCTTC. Encoded protein: CASSEPSDNEQFF.

The genes are TRBV28 and TRBJ1-1; D remains ambiguous. The germline CDR1 and CDR2 sequences are MDHEN and SYDVKM. The CDR3 covers 13 residues. V lost 5 bases and J lost 5, with 12 bases in between. The CDR3 sequence is CASSPVGRTEAFF. CDR3 nucleotide sequence: TGTGCCAGCAGTCCAGTAGGGAGGACTGAAGCTTTCTTT.

The chain recombines TRBV29-1 with TRBJ1-1; D call uncertain. Germline CDR1 is SQVTM and CDR2 is ANQGSEA. The CDR3 runs 12 residues. V was cut by 6 bases and J by 0 bases, with 8 bases left in between. CDR3 loop: CSVLSMNTEAFF. Written as DNA, the CDR3 is TGCAGCGTCCTAAGCATGAACACTGAAGCTTTCTTT.

This sequence joins TRBV11-1 and TRBJ2-7, with TRBD2 matching 8 bases. CDR1 SGHAT and CDR2 FQDESV come from the germline V gene (reference sequence). This CDR3 is 14 amino acids long. The trim removed 5 bases at V and 3 bases at J, leaving 6 bases unmatched. CDR3 region: CASSNSGEFYEQYF. The CDR3 DNA follows: TGTGCCAGCAGCAATAGCGGGGAGTTCTACGAGCAGTACTTC.

The chain links TRBV4-3 to TRBJ1-5, with D unresolved. Per germline, CDR1 LGHNA and CDR2 YSLEER. The V gene lost 0 bases and the J gene lost 6 bases, with 9 bases spanning the gap. The CDR3 extends over 14 amino acids. The chain's CDR3 is CASSQEGRGQPQHF. CDR3 nucleotides: TGCGCCAGCAGCCAAGAAGGGCGGGGTCAGCCCCAGCATTTT.

The chain uses TRBV5-5 and TRBJ2-2; 9 bases align to TRBD1. V shed 4 bases, J shed 7 bases, and the junction held 17 bases outside the gene matches. This CDR3 contains 18 residues. Germline lookup yields CDR1 SGHKS and CDR2 YYEKEE (reference sequence). CDR3 sequence reads: CASSPTATGGGGGGELFF. The CDR3, as DNA: TGTGCCAGCAGCCCGACGGCTACAGGGGGCGGCGGCGGCGGGGAGCTGTTTTTT. Full variable domain (rest looked up from reference TRBV5-5 and TRBJ2-2): DAGVTQSPTHLIKTRGQQVTLRCSPISGHKSVSWYQQVLGQGPQFIFQYYEKEERGRGNFPDRFSARQFPNYSSELNVNALLLGDSALYLCASSPTATGGGGGGELFFGEGSRLTVL.

This clone was seen a single time. The rearrangement joins TRBV28 to TRBJ1-4; TRBD1 aligns across 10 bases. V shed 4 bases and J 8 bases; nucleotides not matched to a gene: 16. Germline CDR1 is MDHEN and CDR2 is SYDVKM. The CDR3 has 18 residues. Here the CDR3 DNA reads TGTGCCAGCAGTTCCAAGTCCCGGGACAGGGGAAGTTGGGAAAAACTGTTTTTT. This translates into CASSSKSRDRGSWEKLFF.

The chain employs TRBV18 and TRBJ2-2, with a tentative D call TRBD1 (6 bases). Looked up from germline, CDR1 is KGHSH and CDR2 is LQKENI. Trimming stripped 10 bases from V and 1 base from J, with 10 bases between. This CDR3 has 13 amino acids. The chain's CDR3 is CAIGQMNTGELFF. The CDR3 region has the DNA TGTGCCATAGGACAGATGAACACCGGGGAGCTGTTTTTT.

The rearrangement joins TRBV27 to TRBJ2-1; D is unresolved. This CDR3 has 16 residues. Germline V lookup: CDR1 MNHEY, CDR2 SMNVEV (reference sequence). V dropped 6 bases and J dropped 0 bases, with 15 bases sitting between them. In nucleotides, the CDR3 is TGTGCCAGCAGCCTTATTGGCGCTAGCTCCTACAATGAGCAGTTCTTC. Amino acid sequence: CASSLIGASSYNEQFF.

The genes are TRBV5-1 and TRBJ2-2; 8 bases agree with TRBD2. Germline CDR1 is SGHRS and CDR2 is YFSETQ. V was pared by 5 bases and J by 5 bases, with 8 bases of the junction left unmatched. The CDR3 runs 15 residues. This CDR3 is CASSPSGRGTGELFF. The CDR3 DNA sequence: TGCGCCAGCAGTCCCAGCGGGAGAGGGACCGGGGAGCTGTTTTTT.

The J gene is TRBJ2-3, the V gene TRBV6-6; D possibly corresponds to TRBD1 (6 bases). CDR3 length: 12 residues. V was trimmed by 6 bases and J by 10 bases, leaving 14 bases between them. Germline values: CDR1 MNHNY, CDR2 SVGAGI (reference sequence). CDR3 sequence: CASRGGGLAQYF. The CDR3 nucleotides read TGTGCCAGCAGAGGGGGTGGGCTCGCGCAGTATTTT.

The CDR3 sequence: CASSRQEMAGEKLFF. The CDR3 region has the DNA TGTGCCAGCAGCAGACAGGAGATGGCCGGTGAAAAACTGTTTTTT. V gene TRBV5-5 combines with J gene TRBJ1-4; D perhaps matches TRBD1 (6 bases). The CDR3 contains 15 residues. Trimming shortened V by 4 bases and J by 7 bases, and 17 bases separated the two germline ends. Per the germline V gene, CDR1 is SGHKS and CDR2 is YYEKEE (reference sequence). Drawing the rest from reference TRBV5-5 and TRBJ1-4, the complete variable domain is DAGVTQSPTHLIKTRGQQVTLRCSPISGHKSVSWYQQVLGQGPQFIFQYYEKEERGRGNFPDRFSARQFPNYSSELNVNALLLGDSALYLCASSRQEMAGEKLFFGSGTQLSVL.

This clone was seen only once. This chain uses TRBV3-1 (or the pseudogene TRBV3-2) with TRBJ2-1; TRBD2 agrees at 11 bases. The length of the CDR3 is 16 residues. Germline assignment: CDR1 LGHDT and CDR2 YNNKEL (reference sequence). The junction had 8 bases not matched to a gene; V was cut back by 2 bases and J by 8 bases. CDR3 sequence (DNA): TGTGCCAGCAGCCAACTTATAGCGGGGGGGCTCGATGAGCAGTTCTTC. Translating it yields CASSQLIAGGLDEQFF.

This chain joins TRBV6-5 and TRBJ2-3; maybe TRBD2 (5 bases). The CDR3 totals 15 residues. Germline CDR1 reads MNHEY; CDR2 reads SVGAGI. Trimming removed 4 bases from V and 2 bases from J, with 13 bases in between. The CDR3 sequence: CASSSTGKLTDTQYF. The DNA of the CDR3 is TGTGCCAGCAGTTCGACGGGAAAACTCACAGATACGCAGTATTTT.

The V and J genes are TRBV24-1 and TRBJ2-2; 11 bases are a match to TRBD2. V was clipped by 6 bases and J by 6 bases; unmatched bases: 5. This CDR3 is 15 amino acids long. CDR1 and CDR2 from the germline V gene are KGHDR and SFDVKD. CDR3: CATSTSGSNPGELFF. CDR3 in DNA: TGTGCCACCAGTACTAGCGGGAGTAACCCCGGGGAGCTGTTTTTT.

The rearrangement uses TRBV23-1 and TRBJ2-7; perhaps TRBD1 as D (6 bases). TRBV23-1 is recorded as an ORF, its role being uncertain. The V end lost 0 bases, the J end lost 5 bases, and 23 bases lay between the germline ends. The CDR3 has 18 residues. The CDR3, as DNA: TGCGCCAGCAGTCAATCAAATCAGGGGACGGACTGGCCGCACGAGCAGTACTTC. Its translation is CASSQSNQGTDWPHEQYF.

The V call is TRBV24-1, the J call TRBJ1-1; no clear D gene. The CDR3 is 14 amino acids. Trimming removed 4 bases at V and 1 base at J, with 9 bases between. Looked up from germline, CDR1 is KGHDR and CDR2 is SFDVKD. CDR3 protein: CATSDPGSNTEAFF. For the CDR3, the DNA is TGTGCCACCAGTGACCCCGGGTCGAACACTGAAGCTTTCTTT.

The chain carries TRBV13 and TRBJ2-1; TRBD1 matches 7 bases. Germline lookup yields CDR1 PRHDT and CDR2 FYEKMQ (reference sequence). The CDR3 sequence is 15 residues long. Germline trimming cut 5 bases from V and 2 bases from J; bases unmatched to any gene: 6. This CDR3 reads CASSPDRVTYNEQFF. The CDR3 DNA reads TGTGCCAGCAGCCCAGACAGGGTCACCTACAATGAGCAGTTCTTC.

This clone was counted once. V usage is TRBV6-1 and J usage is TRBJ1-5; D is uncertain. The V end was cut by 3 bases, the J end by 0 bases, with 18 bases between. The CDR3 is made up of 18 amino acids. CDR1 is MNHNS, CDR2 SASEGT, per germline. The CDR3 reads CASSESFTEAYSNQPQHF. The CDR3 nucleotides are TGTGCCAGCAGTGAGAGTTTTACAGAAGCTTATAGCAATCAGCCCCAGCATTTT.

The chain recombines TRBV18 with TRBJ1-4, with TRBD1 identical over 7 bases. V shed 3 bases and J 7 bases; nucleotides not matched to a gene: 8. This CDR3 comprises 15 residues. Per germline, CDR1 KGHSH and CDR2 LQKENI. In DNA, the CDR3 is TGTGCCAGCTCACCCACAGGGGAAGGGGTTGAAAAACTGTTTTTT. Its translation is CASSPTGEGVEKLFF.

Concerning this clone: At the DNA level, this CDR3 is encoded by other sequences in the same sample as well. The rearrangement uses TRBV7-9 and TRBJ1-3; tentatively, D is TRBD1 (5 bases). Germline V gene data show CDR1 as SEHNR and CDR2 as FQNEAQ (reference sequence). The CDR3 runs 14 residues. The ends were cut back, 2 bases at V and 4 bases at J, with 9 bases in the middle. The CDR3: CASSLSGSGNTIYF. For the CDR3, the DNA is TGTGCCAGCAGCTTATCAGGGTCCGGAAACACCATATATTTT.